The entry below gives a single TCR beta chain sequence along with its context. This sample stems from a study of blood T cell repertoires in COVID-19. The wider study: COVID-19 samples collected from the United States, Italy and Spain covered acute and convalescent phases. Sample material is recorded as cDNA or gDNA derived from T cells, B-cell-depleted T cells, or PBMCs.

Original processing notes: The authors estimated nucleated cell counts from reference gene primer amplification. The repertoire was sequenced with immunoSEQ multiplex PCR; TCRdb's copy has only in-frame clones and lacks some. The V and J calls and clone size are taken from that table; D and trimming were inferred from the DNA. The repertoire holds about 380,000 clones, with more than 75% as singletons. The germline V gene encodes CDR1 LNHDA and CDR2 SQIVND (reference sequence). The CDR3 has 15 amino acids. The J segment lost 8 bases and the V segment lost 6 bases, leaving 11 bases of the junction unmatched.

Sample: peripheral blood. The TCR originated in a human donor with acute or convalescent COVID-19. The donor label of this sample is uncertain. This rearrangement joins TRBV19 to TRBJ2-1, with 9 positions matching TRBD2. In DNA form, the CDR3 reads TGTGCCAGTAGCGGCGGGACTAGCTGGGATCATGAGCAGTTCTTC. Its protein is CASSGGTSWDHEQFF.